This T cell receptor (beta chain) was identified during a study of CD8 T cells in ankylosing spondylitis. Study findings and constraints: Some motif variants had been reported before (in reactive arthritis synovial fluid and blood). Ankylosing spondylitis blood seemed to carry a telltale TCR beta motif made of fewer than 10 highly homologous variants. Disease-linked clones had a CD8+ phenotype and relatively low frequency in peripheral blood. Disease-linked clones were reportedly significantly enriched in matched ankylosing spondylitis synovial fluid.

This clonotype was seen at least ten times. What it binds is unknown. With molecular barcodes, quantitative 5'-RACE was used to make the TCR beta libraries. TCRdb itself ran the 5' RACE reads through MiXCR, one entry per CDR3 protein. The data hold 450,000 to 550,000 distinct CDR3 sequences, with approximately 5.3% observed a single time. Germline values: CDR1 SQVTM, CDR2 ANQGSEA. CDR3 length equals 14 residues. Between the trimmed V and J ends, which lost 6 bases and 8 bases, there was a span of 22 bases. This sequence joins TRBV29-1 and TRBJ2-5; D possibly corresponds to TRBD2 (6 bases). The source material was blood, either unsorted or a sorted T cell fraction (not recorded which). The source of this sequence is a male donor with ankylosing spondylitis. The CDR3 spells CSVLLEGGASTQYF. The CDR3 coding sequence is TGCAGCGTCCTGCTTGAAGGAGGGGCGTCTACCCAGTACTTC.